The clone carrying this TCR beta chain was found once. The antigen remains undetermined. The source of the sample is a study of shared clonotypes between healthy human individuals. General study points: Larger estimated richness was generally recorded for naive subsets relative to memory subsets.

Deep-level settings were used for running the assay. As processed by the authors: From ImmunoSEQ came sequences covering only the junction and carrying no quality scores, so filtering differed. Data came from immunoSEQ multiplex PCR; TCRdb stores just in-frame clones and leaves some out. That table is the source of V, J and clone size, and D and trimming were worked out from the DNA. The data show about 2.3 million clones, with 80% to 95% seen just once and 0.39% held by the top ten. The V segment lost 5 bases and the J segment 3 bases; nucleotides outside the gene matches: 3. This CDR3 contains 14 residues. Germline assignment: CDR1 SGHVS and CDR2 FQNEAQ. Splitting of CD4+ cells produced CD45RA+ naive and CD45RA-negative memory subsets.

The rearrangement links TRBV7-8 to TRBJ2-2, with 7 positions matching TRBD2. Material for sequencing was naive CD4+ T cells from PBMCs. The subset here: CD45RA+ positively selected. The source of this sequence is a man between 18 and 29 years old in good health. Some clones in this sample may be carry-over from other donors' samples. CDR3 residues: CASSRRGDTGELFF. In nucleotides, the CDR3 is TGTGCCAGCAGCCGTCGGGGGGACACCGGGGAGCTGTTTTTT.